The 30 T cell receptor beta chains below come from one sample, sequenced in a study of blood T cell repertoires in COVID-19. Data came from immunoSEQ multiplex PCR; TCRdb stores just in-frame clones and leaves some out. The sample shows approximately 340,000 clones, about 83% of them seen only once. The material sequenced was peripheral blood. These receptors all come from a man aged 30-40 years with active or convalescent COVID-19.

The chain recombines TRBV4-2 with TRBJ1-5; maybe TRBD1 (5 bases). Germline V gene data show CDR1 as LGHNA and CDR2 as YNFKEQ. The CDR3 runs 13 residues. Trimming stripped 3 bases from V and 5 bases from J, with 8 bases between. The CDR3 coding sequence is TGTGCCAGCAGCCAGGGGCTTCATCAGCCCCAGCATTTT. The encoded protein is CASSQGLHQPQHF.

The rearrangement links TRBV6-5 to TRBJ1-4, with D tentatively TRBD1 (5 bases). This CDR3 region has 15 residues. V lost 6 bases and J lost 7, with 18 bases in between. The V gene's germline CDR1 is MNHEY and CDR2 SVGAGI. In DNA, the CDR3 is TGTGCCAGCAGGCACTCCCCGGGGGGGATTGAAAAACTGTTTTTT. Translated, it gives CASRHSPGGIEKLFF.

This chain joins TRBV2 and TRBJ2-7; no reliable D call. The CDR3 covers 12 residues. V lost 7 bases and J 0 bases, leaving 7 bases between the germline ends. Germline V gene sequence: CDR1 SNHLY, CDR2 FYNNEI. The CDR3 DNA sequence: TGTGCCAGCATGAGCCTCTCCTACGAGCAGTACTTC. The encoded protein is CASMSLSYEQYF.

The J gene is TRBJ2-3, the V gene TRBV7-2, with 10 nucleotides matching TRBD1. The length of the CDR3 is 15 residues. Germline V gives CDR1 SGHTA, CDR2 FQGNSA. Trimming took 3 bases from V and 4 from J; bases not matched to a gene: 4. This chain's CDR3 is CASSLDRGYADTQYF. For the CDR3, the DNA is TGTGCCAGCAGCTTGGACAGGGGGTATGCAGATACGCAGTATTTT.

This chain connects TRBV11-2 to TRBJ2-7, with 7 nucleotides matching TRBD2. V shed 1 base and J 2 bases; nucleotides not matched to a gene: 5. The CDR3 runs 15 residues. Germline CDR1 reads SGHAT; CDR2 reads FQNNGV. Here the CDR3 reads CASSLVGGTTYEQYF. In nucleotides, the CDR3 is TGTGCCAGCAGCTTAGTGGGGGGGACTACCTACGAGCAGTACTTC.

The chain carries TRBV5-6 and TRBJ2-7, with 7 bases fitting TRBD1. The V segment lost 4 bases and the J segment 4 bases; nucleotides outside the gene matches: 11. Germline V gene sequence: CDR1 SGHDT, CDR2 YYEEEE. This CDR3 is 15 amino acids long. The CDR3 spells CASSVTGSGEYEQYF. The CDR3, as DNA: TGTGCCAGCAGCGTGACAGGGTCCGGCGAGTACGAGCAGTACTTC. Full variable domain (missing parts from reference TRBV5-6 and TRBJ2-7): DAGVTQSPTHLIKTRGQQVTLRCSPKSGHDTVSWYQQALGQGPQFIFQYYEEEERQRGNFPDRFSGHQFPNYSSELNVNALLLGDSALYLCASSVTGSGEYEQYFGPGTRLTVT.

Written as DNA, the CDR3 is TGCGCCAGCAGAAGCGAGGAAGATACGCAGTATTTT. Protein sequence: CASRSEEDTQYF. The chain employs TRBV4-1 and TRBJ2-3; no reliable D call. Germline CDR1 MGHRA, CDR2 YSYEKL. The CDR3 extends over 12 amino acids. Trimming took off 6 bases at V and 5 bases at J, with 9 bases between the two ends.

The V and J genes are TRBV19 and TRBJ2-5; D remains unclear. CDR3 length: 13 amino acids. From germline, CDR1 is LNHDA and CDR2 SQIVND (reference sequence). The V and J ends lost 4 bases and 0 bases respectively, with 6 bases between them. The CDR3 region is CASSTEYQETQYF. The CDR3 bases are TGTGCCAGTAGTACGGAGTACCAAGAGACCCAGTACTTC.

The CDR3 bases are TGTGCCAGCAGTGACGGGACAGGCGGGCATCAGCCCCAGCATTTT. Its protein is CASSDGTGGHQPQHF. V gene TRBV6-2 or TRBV6-3 combines with J gene TRBJ1-5; 8 nucleotides agree with TRBD1. The CDR3 runs 15 residues. CDR1 MNHEY and CDR2 SVGEGT come from the germline V gene. The ends lost 5 bases at V and 5 bases at J; junction bases unmatched: 8.

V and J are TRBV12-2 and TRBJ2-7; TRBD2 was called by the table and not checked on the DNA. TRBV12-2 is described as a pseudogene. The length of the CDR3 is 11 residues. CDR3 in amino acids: CASLGGYEQYF. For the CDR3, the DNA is TGTGCAAGTCTCGGGGGATACGAGCAGTACTTC.

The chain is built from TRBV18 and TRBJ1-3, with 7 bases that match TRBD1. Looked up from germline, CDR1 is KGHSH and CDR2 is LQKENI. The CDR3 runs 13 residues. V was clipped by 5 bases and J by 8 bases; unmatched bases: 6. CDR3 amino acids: CASSIGQEDTIYF. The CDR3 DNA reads TGTGCCAGCTCAATCGGACAGGAGGACACCATATATTTT.

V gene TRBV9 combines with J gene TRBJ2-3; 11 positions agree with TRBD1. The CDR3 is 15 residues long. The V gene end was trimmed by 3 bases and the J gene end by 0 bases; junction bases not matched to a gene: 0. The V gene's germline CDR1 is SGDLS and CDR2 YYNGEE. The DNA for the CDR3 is TGTGCCAGCAGCGGGGACAGGGGGAGCACAGATACGCAGTATTTT. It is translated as CASSGDRGSTDTQYF.

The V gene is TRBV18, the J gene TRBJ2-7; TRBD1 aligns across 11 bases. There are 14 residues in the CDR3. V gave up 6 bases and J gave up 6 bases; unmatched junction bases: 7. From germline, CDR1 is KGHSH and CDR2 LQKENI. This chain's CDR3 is CASSPGTGGVEQYF. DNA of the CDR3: TGTGCCAGCTCCCCAGGGACAGGGGGGGTCGAGCAGTACTTC.

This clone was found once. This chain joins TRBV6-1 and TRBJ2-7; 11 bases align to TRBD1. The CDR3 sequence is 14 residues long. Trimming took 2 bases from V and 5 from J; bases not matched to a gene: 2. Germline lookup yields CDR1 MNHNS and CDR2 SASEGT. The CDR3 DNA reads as TGTGCCAGCAGTGAAATGGACAGGGGGCACGAGCAGTACTTC. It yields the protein CASSEMDRGHEQYF.

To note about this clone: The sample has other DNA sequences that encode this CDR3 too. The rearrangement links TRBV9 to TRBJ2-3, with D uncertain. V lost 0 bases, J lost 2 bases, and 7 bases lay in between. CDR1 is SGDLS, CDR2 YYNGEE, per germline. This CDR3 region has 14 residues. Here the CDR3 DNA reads TGTGCCAGCAGCGTAGCGGGTGCCACAGATACGCAGTATTTT. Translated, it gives CASSVAGATDTQYF.

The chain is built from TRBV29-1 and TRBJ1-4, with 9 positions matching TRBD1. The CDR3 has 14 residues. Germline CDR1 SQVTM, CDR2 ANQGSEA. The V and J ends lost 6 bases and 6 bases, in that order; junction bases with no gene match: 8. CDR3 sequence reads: CSVRSTGGYEKLFF. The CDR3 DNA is TGCAGCGTAAGATCGACAGGGGGGTATGAAAAACTGTTTTTT.

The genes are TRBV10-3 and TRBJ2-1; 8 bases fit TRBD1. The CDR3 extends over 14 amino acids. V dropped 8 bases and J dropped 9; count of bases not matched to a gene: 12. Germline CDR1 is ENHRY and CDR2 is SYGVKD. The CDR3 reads CAIGSGQGGGEQFF. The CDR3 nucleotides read TGTGCCATCGGTTCAGGACAGGGTGGTGGTGAGCAGTTCTTC.

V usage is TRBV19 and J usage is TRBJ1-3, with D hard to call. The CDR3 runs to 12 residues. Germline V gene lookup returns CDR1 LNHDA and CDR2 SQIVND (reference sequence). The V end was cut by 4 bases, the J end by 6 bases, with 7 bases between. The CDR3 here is CASSTRENTIYF. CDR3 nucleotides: TGTGCCAGTAGTACCCGGGAAAACACCATATATTTT.

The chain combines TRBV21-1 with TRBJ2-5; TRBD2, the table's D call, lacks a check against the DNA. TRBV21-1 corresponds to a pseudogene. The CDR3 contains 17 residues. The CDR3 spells CASNAGTSGGAEETQYF. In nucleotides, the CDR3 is TGTGCCAGCAACGCCGGGACTAGCGGGGGGGCGGAGGAGACCCAGTACTTC.

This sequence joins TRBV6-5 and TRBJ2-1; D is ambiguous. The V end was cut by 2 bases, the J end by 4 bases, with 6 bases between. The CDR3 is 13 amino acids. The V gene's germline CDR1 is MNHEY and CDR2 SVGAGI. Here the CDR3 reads CASSYDGYNEQFF. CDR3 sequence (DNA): TGTGCCAGCAGTTACGACGGGTACAATGAGCAGTTCTTC.

The CDR3 protein is CASSYGIGSGSPLHF. CDR3 bases: TGTGCCAGCAGTTACGGAATAGGGAGCGGGTCACCCCTCCACTTT. This sequence joins TRBV6-2 or TRBV6-3 and TRBJ1-6; D is undetermined. The ends were cut back, 2 bases at V and 10 bases at J, with 15 bases in the middle. From germline, CDR1 is MNHEY and CDR2 SVGEGT. This CDR3 comprises 15 residues.

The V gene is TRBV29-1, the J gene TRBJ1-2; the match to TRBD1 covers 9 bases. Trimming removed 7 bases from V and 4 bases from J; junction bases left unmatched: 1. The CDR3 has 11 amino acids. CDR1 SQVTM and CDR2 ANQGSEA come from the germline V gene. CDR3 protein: CSATGGYGYTF. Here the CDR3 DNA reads TGCAGCGCGACAGGGGGCTATGGCTACACCTTC.

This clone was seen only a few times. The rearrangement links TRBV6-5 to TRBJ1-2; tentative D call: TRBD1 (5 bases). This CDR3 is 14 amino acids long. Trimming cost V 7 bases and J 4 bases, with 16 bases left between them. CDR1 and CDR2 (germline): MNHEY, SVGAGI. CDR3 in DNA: TGTGCCAGCACTTCAGGGAGGGGTACCTATGGCTACACCTTC. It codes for CASTSGRGTYGYTF.

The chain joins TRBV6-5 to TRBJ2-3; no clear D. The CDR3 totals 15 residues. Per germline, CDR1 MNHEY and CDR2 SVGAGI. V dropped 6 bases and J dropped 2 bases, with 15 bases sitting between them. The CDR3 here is CASREVQSFTDTQYF. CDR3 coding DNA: TGTGCCAGCAGAGAGGTCCAGTCCTTCACAGATACGCAGTATTTT.

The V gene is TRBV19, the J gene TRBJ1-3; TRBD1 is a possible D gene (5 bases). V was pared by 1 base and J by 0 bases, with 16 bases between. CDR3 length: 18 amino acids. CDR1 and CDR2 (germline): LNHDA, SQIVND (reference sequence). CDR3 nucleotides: TGTGCCAGTAGTATAGCACAAAGCCAGGGCAACTCTGGAAACACCATATATTTT. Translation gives CASSIAQSQGNSGNTIYF.

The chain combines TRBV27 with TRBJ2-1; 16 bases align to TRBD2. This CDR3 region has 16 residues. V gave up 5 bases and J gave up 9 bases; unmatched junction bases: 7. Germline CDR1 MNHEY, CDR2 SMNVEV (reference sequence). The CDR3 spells CASSPGTSGGAGEQFF. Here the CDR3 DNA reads TGTGCCAGCAGTCCCGGGACTAGCGGGGGGGCGGGTGAGCAGTTCTTC.

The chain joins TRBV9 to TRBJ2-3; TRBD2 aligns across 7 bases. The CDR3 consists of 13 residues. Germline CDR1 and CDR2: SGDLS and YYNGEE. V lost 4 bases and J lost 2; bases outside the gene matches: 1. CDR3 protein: CASSRGVTDTQYF. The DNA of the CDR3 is TGTGCCAGCAGCCGGGGGGTCACAGATACGCAGTATTTT.

In DNA form, the CDR3 reads TGTGCCAGCAGCCAAGAGGGCGAAGGGGAACCTGCGGCACCCCTCCACTTT. It codes for CASSQEGEGEPAAPLHF. The rearrangement joins TRBV4-2 to TRBJ1-6; tentatively, D is TRBD1 (5 bases). CDR3 length equals 17 residues. Germline assignment: CDR1 LGHNA and CDR2 YNFKEQ. Trimming removed 0 bases from V and 11 bases from J, with 20 bases in between.

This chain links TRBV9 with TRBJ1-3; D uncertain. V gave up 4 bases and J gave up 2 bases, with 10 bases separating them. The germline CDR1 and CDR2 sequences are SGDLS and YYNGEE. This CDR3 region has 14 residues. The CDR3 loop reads CASSPRRAGNTIYF. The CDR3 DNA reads TGTGCCAGCAGCCCCCGGCGGGCTGGAAACACCATATATTTT.

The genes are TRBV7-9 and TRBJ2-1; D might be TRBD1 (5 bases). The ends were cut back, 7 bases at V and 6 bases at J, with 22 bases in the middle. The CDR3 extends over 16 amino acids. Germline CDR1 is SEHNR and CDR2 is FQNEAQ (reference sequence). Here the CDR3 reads CASTMATGSSSNEQFF. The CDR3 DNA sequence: TGTGCCAGCACAATGGCCACAGGTTCGTCGAGCAATGAGCAGTTCTTC.